These 20 T cell receptor beta chains were sequenced from one sample in a study of blood T cells in healthy people across ages. It was with a sample-barcoded 5' primer and a J-beta primer mix that a second PCR of roughly 7 to 12 cycles was run. MiXCR, applied by TCRdb to the 5' RACE reads, yields one record per CDR3 protein. The sample comprises about 640,000 distinct CDR3 sequences, approximately 50% of which are singletons, and over 35% rests with the top ten. Material: blood. The receptors were sampled from a man aged 55 to 70 in good health.

The chain recombines TRBV7-2 with TRBJ1-2, with D unresolved. Trimming took off 1 base at V and 2 bases at J, with 8 bases between the two ends. The CDR3 totals 14 residues. CDR1 and CDR2 from the germline V gene are SGHTA and FQGNSA. As DNA, the CDR3 is TGTGCCAGCAGCTTAGTTCGGCAGAACTATGGCTACACCTTC. Residues: CASSLVRQNYGYTF.

This clonotype was found once. J is TRBJ2-5 and V is TRBV7-9; D might be TRBD1 (6 bases). Germline V gene data show CDR1 as SEHNR and CDR2 as FQNEAQ (reference sequence). The CDR3 consists of 17 residues. V was pared by 5 bases and J by 7 bases, with 26 bases between. The CDR3, as DNA: TGTGCCAGCAGCCCCACGGCCTATCCTGGGACAAGAGCGACCCAGTACTTC. Amino acid sequence: CASSPTAYPGTRATQYF.

The chain links TRBV6-1 to TRBJ2-1; D is perhaps TRBD1 (5 bases). V was shortened by 0 bases and J by 12 bases, with 24 bases between the two germline ends. Germline CDR1 MNHNS, CDR2 SASEGT. This CDR3 spans 17 amino acids. CDR3 nucleotides: TGTGCCAGCAGTGAAGCGATTTTGACAGTGGTCTCAATTTCGCAGTTCTTC. Translation gives CASSEAILTVVSISQFF.

The chain is built from TRBV27 and TRBJ2-5; perhaps TRBD2 as D (6 bases). Germline CDR1 is MNHEY and CDR2 is SMNVEV (reference sequence). CDR3 length equals 14 residues. The ends were cut back, 6 bases at V and 5 bases at J, with 16 bases in the middle. The CDR3 sequence is CASRGTSSWETQYF. The CDR3 bases are TGTGCCAGCAGAGGGACTTCCTCGTGGGAGACCCAGTACTTC.

V usage is TRBV9 and J usage is TRBJ1-1; unclear D gene. V was pared by 0 bases and J by 2 bases, with 17 bases between. Germline assignment: CDR1 SGDLS and CDR2 YYNGEE. The CDR3 runs to 17 residues. CDR3 bases: TGTGCCAGCAGCGTAGATGCCGCCACTACCGGTAACACTGAAGCTTTCTTT. Translated: CASSVDAATTGNTEAFF.

This clonotype appeared a few times. This chain connects TRBV20-1 to TRBJ2-1; 11 bases line up with TRBD2. The CDR3 has 14 amino acids. CDR1 DFQATT and CDR2 SNEGSKA come from the germline V gene (reference sequence). The V segment lost 6 bases and the J segment 9 bases; nucleotides outside the gene matches: 10. CDR3: CSAVPASGGFEQFF. In nucleotides, the CDR3 is TGCAGTGCGGTCCCGGCTAGCGGGGGGTTTGAGCAGTTCTTC.

The rearrangement links TRBV7-8 to TRBJ1-2; D is possibly TRBD1 (5 bases). In germline, CDR1 is SGHVS, CDR2 FQNEAQ. V was pared by 5 bases and J by 7 bases, with 17 bases between. The CDR3 covers 14 residues. CDR3 DNA sequence: TGTGCCAGCAGCAGGACCGGGGCAGGGAGTGGCTACACCTTC. It specifies CASSRTGAGSGYTF.

This chain uses TRBV5-1 with TRBJ2-1, with no clear D. This CDR3 is built from 12 residues. Germline V gene lookup returns CDR1 SGHRS and CDR2 YFSETQ. Trimming pared 1 base from V and 8 bases from J, leaving 7 bases between. Here the CDR3 reads CASSLTVDEQFF. The CDR3 nucleotides are TGCGCCAGCAGCTTGACAGTGGATGAGCAGTTCTTC.

This clonotype has more than one count but fewer than ten. The chain combines TRBV12-3 or TRBV12-4 with TRBJ2-6, with D hard to call. The V end was cut by 9 bases, the J end by 3 bases, with 9 bases between. The length of the CDR3 is 13 residues. CDR3: CASYFRGANVLTF. Here the CDR3 DNA reads TGTGCCAGTTACTTTCGTGGGGCCAACGTCCTGACTTTC.

V usage is TRBV20-1 and J usage is TRBJ1-1; 8 bases fit TRBD1. V dropped 2 bases and J dropped 4; count of bases not matched to a gene: 0. The CDR3 contains 12 residues. CDR1 and CDR2 from the germline V gene are DFQATT and SNEGSKA (reference sequence). CDR3 DNA sequence: TGCAGTGCTAGACAGGGGGCCACTGAAGCTTTCTTT. Protein: CSARQGATEAFF.

This chain links TRBV12-3 or TRBV12-4 with TRBJ1-6, with D perhaps matching TRBD1 (6 bases). The CDR3 consists of 13 residues. The ends were cut back, 7 bases at V and 9 bases at J, with 13 bases in the middle. The CDR3 protein is CASIRGRASPLHF. The CDR3 DNA sequence: TGTGCCAGCATCAGGGGTAGGGCTTCACCCCTCCACTTT.

This sequence joins TRBV20-1 and TRBJ1-2; 10 positions match TRBD1. V shed 3 bases and J 1 base; nucleotides not matched to a gene: 14. The CDR3 has 18 amino acids. CDR1 and CDR2 (germline): DFQATT, SNEGSKA (reference sequence). The DNA for the CDR3 is TGCAGTGCTAGCCCCGCGGGACAGGGGACGAACTTTAACTATGGCTACACCTTC. It translates to CSASPAGQGTNFNYGYTF.

The chain couples TRBV5-1 to TRBJ2-1, with D possibly TRBD1 on 5 matching bases. The CDR3 is 12 amino acids. Germline V gene data show CDR1 as SGHRS and CDR2 as YFSETQ. The ends were cut back, 4 bases at V and 7 bases at J, with 9 bases in the middle. The chain's CDR3 is CASSDQGNEQFF. In DNA form, the CDR3 reads TGCGCCAGCAGCGACCAGGGAAATGAGCAGTTCTTC.

The rearrangement links TRBV6-1 to TRBJ2-7; TRBD1 agrees at 8 bases. V gave up 0 bases and J gave up 4 bases; unmatched junction bases: 8. The germline V gene has CDR1 MNHNS and CDR2 SASEGT. The CDR3 has 16 residues. The CDR3 DNA sequence: TGTGCCAGCAGTGAAGCGGGATACAGGGGGTCATACGAGCAGTACTTC. Residues: CASSEAGYRGSYEQYF.

This chain connects TRBV7-2 to TRBJ2-5; 7 positions agree with TRBD2. This CDR3 has 14 residues. V dropped 7 bases and J dropped 5; count of bases not matched to a gene: 10. Looked up from germline, CDR1 is SGHTA and CDR2 is FQGNSA. This CDR3 reads CASKWALARETQYF. CDR3 bases: TGTGCCAGCAAGTGGGCACTAGCGCGTGAGACCCAGTACTTC.

This sequence joins TRBV3-1 and TRBJ2-5; 12 bases are a match to TRBD1. Trimming removed 0 bases from V and 12 bases from J; junction bases left unmatched: 11. This CDR3 has 16 amino acids. Per the germline V gene, CDR1 is LGHDT and CDR2 is YNNKEL (reference sequence). CDR3 DNA: TGTGCCAGCAGCCAAGATAAGGGACAGGGGGCCCCCGTGGAGTACTTC. Its translation: CASSQDKGQGAPVEYF.

This clonotype was seen a single time. A read error may account for a junction end that differs from germline. This rearrangement joins TRBV3-1 to TRBJ2-1; the D gene is possibly TRBD1 (6 bases). Germline V gives CDR1 LGHDT, CDR2 YNNKEL (reference sequence). This CDR3 has 15 residues. CDR3 sequence (DNA): TGTGCCAGCAGCCAAGAACAGGACAGTTACAATGAGCGGTTCTTC. Its protein is CASSQEQDSYNERFF.

The rearrangement links TRBV13 to TRBJ1-2, with 7 bases identical to TRBD1. CDR1 and CDR2 (germline): PRHDT, FYEKMQ (reference sequence). The V segment lost 4 bases and the J segment 4 bases; nucleotides outside the gene matches: 12. The CDR3 covers 16 residues. This chain's CDR3 is CASSSGRGRGPYGYTF. In nucleotides, the CDR3 is TGTGCCAGCAGCTCGGGGAGGGGGCGAGGGCCCTATGGCTACACCTTC. Together with reference TRBV13 and TRBJ1-2, the CDR3 gives the full variable domain: AAGVIQSPRHLIKEKRETATLKCYPIPRHDTVYWYQQGPGQDPQFLISFYEKMQSDKGSIPDRFSAQQFSDYHSELNMSSLELGDSALYFCASSSGRGRGPYGYTFGSGTRLTVV.

The V call is TRBV5-1, the J call TRBJ2-3; TRBD1 might be the D (6 bases). CDR1 is SGHRS and CDR2 is YFSETQ in the germline V gene. Trimming left V 4 bases short and J 0 bases short, with 12 bases between. The CDR3 extends over 15 amino acids. CDR3 protein: CASSTPGQSTDTQYF. CDR3 sequence (DNA): TGCGCCAGCAGCACACCGGGACAAAGCACAGATACGCAGTATTTT.

This chain joins TRBV7-2 and TRBJ2-3, with D hard to call. This CDR3 spans 11 amino acids. Germline-derived CDR1 and CDR2 are SGHTA and FQGNSA. Trimming shortened V by 11 bases and J by 7 bases, and 13 bases separated the two germline ends. CDR3 sequence (DNA): TGTGCCGCCATCGCGCCAAATACGCAGTATTTT. It translates to CAAIAPNTQYF.